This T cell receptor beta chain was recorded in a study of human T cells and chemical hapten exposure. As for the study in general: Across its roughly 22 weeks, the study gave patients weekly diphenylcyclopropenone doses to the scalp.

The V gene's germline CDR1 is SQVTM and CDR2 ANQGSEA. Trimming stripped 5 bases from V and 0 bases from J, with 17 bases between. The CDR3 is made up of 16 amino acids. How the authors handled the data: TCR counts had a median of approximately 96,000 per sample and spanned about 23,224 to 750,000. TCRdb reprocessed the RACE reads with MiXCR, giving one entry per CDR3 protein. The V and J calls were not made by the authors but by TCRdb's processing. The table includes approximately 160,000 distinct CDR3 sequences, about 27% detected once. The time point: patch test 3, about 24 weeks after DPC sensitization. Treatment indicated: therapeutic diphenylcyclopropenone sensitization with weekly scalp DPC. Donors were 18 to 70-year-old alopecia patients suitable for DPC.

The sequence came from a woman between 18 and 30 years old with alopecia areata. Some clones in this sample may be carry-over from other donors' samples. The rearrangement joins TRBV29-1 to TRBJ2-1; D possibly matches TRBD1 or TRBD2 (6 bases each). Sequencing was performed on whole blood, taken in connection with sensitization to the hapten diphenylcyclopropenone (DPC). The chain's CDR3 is CSVQGGRDISYNEQFF. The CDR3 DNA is TGCAGCGTTCAAGGGGGGCGGGACATCTCCTACAATGAGCAGTTCTTC.